This entry lists 5 T cell receptor beta chains sequenced from one sample in a study of siplizumab effects on memory and regulatory T cells. Clones were read by immunoSEQ multiplex PCR, and TCRdb kept only the in-frame ones, dropping some. The data show 95,000 to 130,000 clones, approximately 94% seen once. Sequenced sample: non-Treg CD4+ T cells sorted from blood. Receptors were obtained from a human donor in good health.

The rearrangement uses TRBV6-5 and TRBJ1-2; tentative D call: TRBD1 (5 bases). Trimming cost V 5 bases and J 6 bases, with 10 bases left between them. Germline values: CDR1 MNHEY, CDR2 SVGAGI. The CDR3 extends over 12 amino acids. CDR3 nucleotides: TGTGCCAGCAGTCCTACAGGCAATGGCTACACCTTC. Amino acid sequence: CASSPTGNGYTF.

The rearrangement links TRBV29-1 to TRBJ1-6; D not resolved. With 4 bases removed from V and 0 bases from J, the gap between germline ends came to 4 bases. Germline CDR1 reads SQVTM; CDR2 reads ANQGSEA. This CDR3 region has 13 residues. The CDR3 DNA reads TGCAGCGTTGGTCCCTCCTATAATTCACCCCTCCACTTT. Its translation is CSVGPSYNSPLHF.

V is TRBV7-6 and J is TRBJ2-3, with 10 positions matching TRBD2. Per the germline V gene, CDR1 is SGHVS and CDR2 is FNYEAQ. Trimming cost V 1 base and J 1 base; bases outside gene matches: 5. The CDR3 extends over 17 amino acids. CDR3 loop: CASSLEVSGGGTDTQYF. The CDR3 DNA reads TGTGCCAGCAGCTTAGAAGTGAGCGGGGGGGGCACAGATACGCAGTATTTT.

This clone was seen a handful of times. The CDR3 DNA reads TGTGCCAGCAGTGATGTGGGGAGGCCTACCTCTGGAAACACCATATATTTT. Translated: CASSDVGRPTSGNTIYF. This chain uses TRBV25-1 with TRBJ1-3; D is ambiguous. This CDR3 spans 17 amino acids. V was trimmed by 3 bases and J by 0 bases, leaving 15 bases between them. Germline CDR1 MGHDK, CDR2 SYGVNS.

This chain joins TRBV25-1 and TRBJ2-7; 9 nucleotides line up with TRBD2. Trimming cost V 4 bases and J 5 bases; bases outside gene matches: 15. The CDR3 loop spans 17 amino acids. Germline V CDR1 and CDR2: MGHDK, SYGVNS. DNA for the CDR3: TGTGCCAGCAGTGGGCGAGCCTTAGCGGGAGTATTTCACGAGCAGTACTTC. Protein product: CASSGRALAGVFHEQYF.